These T cell receptor beta chains were read from a single sample in a study of PD-1 blockade in classical Hodgkin lymphoma. TCRdb keeps only in-frame clones here, not all; method: immunoSEQ multiplex PCR. Of 15,000 to 20,000 clones in the sample, roughly four fifths are singletons; the top ten hold approximately 2.4%. This sample comprised CD4+ T cells from blood, obtained before the fourth cycle of nivolumab. These receptors all stem from a human donor with classical Hodgkin lymphoma. CDR3s include the opening cysteine and the closing phenylalanine or tryptophan. The D gene is left open where the match is weak. Part of the rows lack a size; the others show once, few, many or a class for expanded clones.

cdr3_length,v_call,d_call,j_call,clone_size,cdr3_nt,cdr3_aa
18,TRBV30,TRBD1,TRBJ1-1,NA,TGTGCCTGGAGTGCACCGGGACAGGCACTTCGGGGTGTGGTTGAAGCTTTCTTT,CAWSAPGQALRGVVEAFF
14,TRBV11-2,NA,TRBJ2-3,NA,TGTGCCAGCAGCCCTGGGATACTCACAGATACGCAGTATTTT,CASSPGILTDTQYF
13,TRBV10-3,TRBD1,TRBJ1-2,NA,TGTGCCATCAGTGGAAACGGACAGGGGGCCTACACCTTC,CAISGNGQGAYTF
18,TRBV5-6,NA,TRBJ1-2,NA,TGTGCCAGCAGCTTGATTTCAGGGGCCGCCCTTACCAACTATGGCTACACCTTC,CASSLISGAALTNYGYTF
12,TRBV19,NA,TRBJ1-5,NA,TGTGCCAGTAGTAAGGGCAATCAGCCCCAGCATTTT,CASSKGNQPQHF
15,TRBV7-2,NA,TRBJ1-4,NA,TGTGCCAGCAGCTTGTTTAAGGGGCAGCAGGAAAAACTGTTTTTT,CASSLFKGQQEKLFF
14,TRBV7-9,NA,TRBJ2-1,NA,TGTGCCAGCAGCTTTTGGCAGACTTACAATGAGCAGTTCTTC,CASSFWQTYNEQFF
15,TRBV7-9,TRBD2,TRBJ2-5,NA,TGTGCCAGCAGCTTCGCGGGAGGCACACAAGAGACCCAGTACTTC,CASSFAGGTQETQYF
13,TRBV5-1,NA,TRBJ2-5,once,TGCGCCAGCAGCTCCGGGGCCCAAGAGACCCAGTACTTC,CASSSGAQETQYF
14,TRBV6-5,NA,TRBJ1-2,NA,TGTGCATCCGCAGGGGACGGGAATAACTATGGCTACACCTTC,CASAGDGNNYGYTF
16,TRBV5-6,TRBD1,TRBJ2-7,NA,TGTGCCAGCAGCCTATCTTCCGGGACAGCAACCTACGAGCAGTACTTC,CASSLSSGTATYEQYF
15,TRBV30,NA,TRBJ2-3,NA,TGTGCCTGGAGTGTACGGGGCGGCAGCACAGATACGCAGTATTTT,CAWSVRGGSTDTQYF
14,TRBV6-5,NA,TRBJ1-2,NA,TGTGCCAGCAGTTTACTTGGGGGGCAGGATGGCTACACCTTC,CASSLLGGQDGYTF
15,TRBV7-9,NA,TRBJ1-4,NA,TGTGCCAGCAGCTTAACCAATTCAGGGATTGTAAAACTGTTTTTT,CASSLTNSGIVKLFF
15,TRBV7-2,TRBD1,TRBJ2-4,NA,TGTGCCAGCAGCTTAGTGGGAGGTCAGGGGGCGAGCCTGTACTTC,CASSLVGGQGASLYF
17,TRBV10-3,NA,TRBJ1-6,NA,TGTGCCATCAGTGCAGTACAGGGAAAACCCTATAATTCACCCCTCCACTTT,CAISAVQGKPYNSPLHF
15,TRBV30,TRBD1,TRBJ1-2,NA,TGTGCCCTCAACCCGTCACAGGGGAACGACTATGGCTACACCTTC,CALNPSQGNDYGYTF
19,TRBV7-2,TRBD2,TRBJ2-1,NA,TGTGCCAGCAGCTTAGTCGGACTAGCGGGAGGAGGGGTTATGAATGAGCAGTTCTTC,CASSLVGLAGGGVMNEQFF
13,TRBV6-4,NA,TRBJ1-6,NA,TGTGCCAGCAGTGGCGACGGGGATTCACCCCTCCACTTT,CASSGDGDSPLHF
15,TRBV5-4,NA,TRBJ1-6,NA,TGTGCCAGCAGCTCCTTGGGGCGGGGGAATTCACCCCTCCACTTT,CASSSLGRGNSPLHF
18,TRBV7-2,NA,TRBJ2-7,few,TGTGCCAGCAGCCGTGATTCTAATTTAGGGTGGCGCTCCTACGAGCAGTACTTC,CASSRDSNLGWRSYEQYF
15,TRBV28,NA,TRBJ2-3,few,TGTGCCAGCAGTTTCACCGGTTCAGGGACAGATACGCAGTATTTT,CASSFTGSGTDTQYF
16,TRBV11-2,TRBD2,TRBJ2-1,NA,TGTGCCAGCAGCTTTACTCTAGCGGGAGACTACAATGAGCAGTTCTTC,CASSFTLAGDYNEQFF
13,TRBV5-1,NA,TRBJ1-2,few,TGCGCCAGCAGCTTCGGTCAGCCAGATGGCTACACCTTC,CASSFGQPDGYTF
14,TRBV11-2,NA,TRBJ2-3,NA,TGTGCCAGCAGCTTAGATCTTCACAAAGATACGCAGTATTTT,CASSLDLHKDTQYF
14,TRBV6-4,NA,TRBJ2-1,NA,TGTGCCAGCAGCCAATTCAGCAGGAACAATGAGCAGTTCTTC,CASSQFSRNNEQFF
13,TRBV10-1,NA,TRBJ1-1,NA,TGCGCCAGCCCCCCGGAAGGGCGGCCTGAAGCTTTCTTT,CASPPEGRPEAFF
13,TRBV29-1,NA,TRBJ2-1,NA,TGCAGCGTCGCAGGGGTGGGGTACAATGAGCAGTTCTTC,CSVAGVGYNEQFF
17,TRBV11-2,NA,TRBJ2-3,NA,TGTGCCAGCAGCTTATTAGGGCGGGGGCGACTCACAGATACGCAGTATTTT,CASSLLGRGRLTDTQYF